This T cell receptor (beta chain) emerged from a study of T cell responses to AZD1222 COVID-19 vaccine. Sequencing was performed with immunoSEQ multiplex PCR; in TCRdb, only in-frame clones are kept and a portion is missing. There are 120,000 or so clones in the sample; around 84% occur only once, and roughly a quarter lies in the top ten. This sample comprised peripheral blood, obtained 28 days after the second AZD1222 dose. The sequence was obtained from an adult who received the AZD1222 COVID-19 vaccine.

Here the CDR3 DNA reads TGTGCCACCAGTGACCATTCCTTTAATCAGCCCCAGCATTTT. This gives the protein CATSDHSFNQPQHF. V gene TRBV24-1 combines with J gene TRBJ1-5; D ambiguous. Germline V CDR1 and CDR2: KGHDR, SFDVKD. This CDR3 is 14 amino acids long. Trimming removed 4 bases at V and 4 bases at J, with 10 bases between.